This paragraph reports one T cell receptor (beta chain). Its antigen is unknown. The sample originates from a study of T cell responses to AZD1222 COVID-19 vaccine. Study background: Investigators merged groups given second doses at roughly 4 or roughly 12 weeks. Study-wide points: Every sample of the repertoires postdated the peak T cell response.

Profiled with immunoSEQ multiplex PCR; TCRdb holds only in-frame clones, not every one. The table shows some 120,000 clones, with roughly 93% occurring only once. Trimming took 6 bases from V and 13 from J; bases not matched to a gene: 8. The CDR3 extends over 12 amino acids. The V gene's germline CDR1 is MDHEN and CDR2 SYDVKM. Sequenced material: peripheral blood, taken on day 0 of AZD1222 vaccination. The source of this sequence is an adult in good health. This chain links TRBV28 with TRBJ1-5; 8 bases match TRBD1. The CDR3 nucleotides read TGTGCCAGCAGCGGTGGGGACAGGCCTCAGCATTTT. It specifies CASSGGDRPQHF.